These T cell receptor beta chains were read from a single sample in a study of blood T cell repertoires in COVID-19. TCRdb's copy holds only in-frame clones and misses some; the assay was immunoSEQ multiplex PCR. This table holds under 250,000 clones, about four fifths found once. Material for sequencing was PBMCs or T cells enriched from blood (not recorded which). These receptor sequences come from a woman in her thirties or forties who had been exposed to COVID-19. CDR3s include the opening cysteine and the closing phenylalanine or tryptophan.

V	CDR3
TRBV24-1	CATEDSLYGYTF
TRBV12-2	CASRSSTAGGVMNTEAFF
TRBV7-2	CASSLGGQGNEKLFF
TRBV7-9	CASSLGGTVQETQYF
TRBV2	CASSENPQTEAFF
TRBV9	CASSPGDSNTEAFF
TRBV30	CASVVGLAGGPGTGELFF
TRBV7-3	CASSLQGGSNTGELFF
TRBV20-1	CSAISNEQFF
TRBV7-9	CASSSRTGLREQYF
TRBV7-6	CASSPQGSIGEQYF
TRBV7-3	CASSRLAAGEQFF
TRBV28	CATTTGAYEQYF
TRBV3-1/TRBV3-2	CASSQVSSLAGGPRETQYF
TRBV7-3	CASSLDRGSSGANVLTF
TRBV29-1	CSVVQGGNEAFF
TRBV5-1	CASSPTPDSFNGYTF
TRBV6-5	CASSWSGQGNTIYF
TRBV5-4	CASSRGGVRGSETQYF
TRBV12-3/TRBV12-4	CASSRRTGGYTF
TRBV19	CASSLQGPQPQHF
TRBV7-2	CASSLVDRGHQETQYF
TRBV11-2	CASSLSGTSNTGELFF
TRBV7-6	CASSFLAGGPYGELFF
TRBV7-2	CASSLDRGPYNEQFF
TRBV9	CASSPAGGWDTEAFF
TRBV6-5	CASITTGSGSPLHF
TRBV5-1	CASSPQAGQGAGGYTF
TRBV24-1	CATSDSSATGKIDTQYF
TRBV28	CASSLGPGMQRAYEQYF
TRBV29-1	CSVEQGTGIGELFF
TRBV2	CASSETGGGNQPQHF
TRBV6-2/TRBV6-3	CASSLPQLQGDTQYF
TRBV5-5	CASSLGLAEGQETQYF
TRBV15	CATSMENEQFF
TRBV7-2	CASSSGQSNTEAFF
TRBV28	CASSPPQGAGHF
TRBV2	CASSERGGQETQYF
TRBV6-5	CASSYGGGQWNTEAFF
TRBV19	CASSIHRDRGAAFF
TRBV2	CASSFGLALDTQYF
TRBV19	CASSPNTRRGGTGELFF
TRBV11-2	CASSSGQGMVGYGYTF
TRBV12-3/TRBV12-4	CASNRQGLDEQFF
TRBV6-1	CASSALRTGGSSYGYTF
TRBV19	CASKGQGGRSDTEAFF
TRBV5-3	CARSLSSGGVSYNEQFF
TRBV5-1	CASTPKRSTDTQYF
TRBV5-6	CASSPTRGSGNTIYF
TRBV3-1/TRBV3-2	CASSQYNGTGGGELFF
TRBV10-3	CATAGTSGSTDTQYF